This T cell receptor beta chain was obtained from a study of blood T cell repertoires in COVID-19. Some clones are missing from TCRdb's copy, which holds only in-frame ones; the method was immunoSEQ multiplex PCR. Among 65,000 to 70,000 clones listed, just over 85% were seen once. Germline V lookup: CDR1 LNHDA, CDR2 SQIVND (reference sequence). This CDR3 comprises 16 residues. V was trimmed by 5 bases and J by 7 bases, leaving 20 bases between them. This receptor was obtained from a man in his fifties or sixties with acute or convalescent COVID-19. The rearrangement joins TRBV19 to TRBJ1-4; a weak D match, TRBD1 (5 bases). The sample taken for sequencing was peripheral blood. DNA of the CDR3: TGTGCCAGTAGTCAATACAGCCTGAGTGGGGCTGAAAAACTGTTTTTT. It yields the protein CASSQYSLSGAEKLFF.